This T cell receptor (beta chain) came from a study of blood T cell repertoires in COVID-19. Across the study: The cDNA or gDNA used as material had been derived from T cells, B-cell-depleted T cells, or PBMCs.

TCRdb's table, derived via immunoSEQ multiplex PCR, lists solely in-frame clones and lacks some. The sample carries some 88,000 clones, around nine tenths recorded once. This clone was observed a single time. The sequencing sample was made of peripheral blood. This sequence originates from a man in his fifties or sixties with acute or convalescent COVID-19.

CDR3 coding DNA: TGCGCCAGCAGCCCCGGGACTAATAATTCACCCCTCCACTTT. Translated, it gives CASSPGTNNSPLHF. The V and J genes are TRBV10-2 and TRBJ1-6; possible D gene TRBD1, 5 bases. This CDR3 region has 14 residues. Trimming cost V 6 bases and J 5 bases, with 11 bases left between them. Per the germline V gene, CDR1 is WSHSY and CDR2 is SAAADI.